Here is one T cell receptor beta chain with its context. The antigen is unknown. This specimen belongs to a study of CD8+ T cells in alopecia areata. V was shortened by 5 bases and J by 1 base, with 10 bases between the two germline ends. Per the germline V gene, CDR1 is SGHTA and CDR2 is FQGNSA. The CDR3 loop spans 14 amino acids. Findings of the study overall: Possibly as an HLA-related effect, TCR sharing across patients appeared less clear than in mice.

cDNA prepared by RNA extraction and subsequent reverse transcription served as the template for sequencing. Produced via immunoSEQ multiplex PCR; TCRdb's table is partial and in-frame only. The sample consists of roughly 180,000 clones, roughly 60% of them appearing once. The TCR sequence derives from a human donor with alopecia areata. This chain links TRBV7-2 with TRBJ2-3; a weak D match, TRBD1 (6 bases). The input for sequencing was CD4+ T cells sorted from blood, taken at week 0. CDR3 sequence: CASSPQGRTDTQYF. In nucleotides, the CDR3 is TGTGCCAGCAGCCCTCAGGGGCGCACAGATACGCAGTATTTT.